The 27 T cell receptor beta chains below were found in one sample sequenced in a study of blood T cell repertoires in COVID-19. Only in-frame clones appear in the TCRdb table, and some are missing; sequencing was by immunoSEQ multiplex PCR. This table has roughly 60,000 clones, roughly three quarters appearing once. Specimen: peripheral blood. These receptor sequences come from a human donor in a cohort sampled during active COVID-19.

This chain links TRBV11-2 with TRBJ1-2, with D uncertain. The germline gives CDR1 SGHAT, CDR2 FQNNGV. The CDR3 covers 13 residues. V gave up 0 bases and J gave up 8 bases, with 10 bases separating them. CDR3 in amino acids: CASSLDHGAGYTF. The CDR3 nucleotides read TGTGCCAGCAGCTTAGATCACGGAGCCGGCTACACCTTC.

The chain has TRBV30 and TRBJ1-2; tentatively, D is TRBD1 (6 bases). Germline assignment: CDR1 GTSNPN and CDR2 SVGIG (reference sequence). The V gene lost 2 bases and the J gene lost 3 bases, with 10 bases spanning the gap. CDR3 length: 13 amino acids. The CDR3 sequence is CAWSLGADYGYTF. CDR3 nucleotide sequence: TGTGCCTGGAGTTTGGGGGCAGACTATGGCTACACCTTC.

This clone showed up just once. This sequence joins TRBV7-8 and TRBJ1-3; D possibly corresponds to TRBD1 (6 bases). The CDR3 runs to 18 residues. V lost 0 bases and J lost 4, with 19 bases in between. In germline, CDR1 is SGHVS, CDR2 FQNEAQ. The chain's CDR3 is CASSLAHDPGVTGNTIYF. The CDR3 nucleotides are TGTGCCAGCAGCTTAGCGCATGATCCAGGGGTGACGGGAAACACCATATATTTT.

This rearrangement joins TRBV10-3 to TRBJ2-1; TRBD2 matches at 8 bases. The length of the CDR3 is 14 residues. Germline-derived CDR1 and CDR2 are ENHRY and SYGVKD. CDR3: CASRGGSSYNEQFF. The CDR3, as DNA: TGTGCTTCCCGGGGGGGGAGCTCCTACAATGAGCAGTTCTTC.

CDR3 in amino acids: CAWTLTGMGRYGYTF. For the CDR3, the DNA is TGTGCCTGGACCTTGACAGGGATGGGAAGATATGGCTACACCTTC. V gene TRBV30 combines with J gene TRBJ1-2; 7 positions agree with TRBD1. The CDR3 extends over 15 amino acids. Germline V lookup: CDR1 GTSNPN, CDR2 SVGIG (reference sequence). The J segment lost 5 bases and the V segment lost 4 bases, leaving 13 bases of the junction unmatched.

This chain's CDR3 is CASSFGRQQTQYF. CDR3 sequence (DNA): TGTGCCAGCAGTTTTGGCAGGCAACAGACCCAGTACTTC. This sequence joins TRBV27 and TRBJ2-5; D ambiguous. The CDR3 is 13 amino acids. The V and J ends lost 3 bases and 6 bases respectively, with 11 bases between them. Germline V gene sequence: CDR1 MNHEY, CDR2 SMNVEV (reference sequence).

The CDR3 sequence: CASSPLGHLTDTQYF. The CDR3 nucleotides are TGTGCCAGCTCACCCCTGGGACACCTCACAGATACGCAGTATTTT. This chain joins TRBV18 and TRBJ2-3; tentative D call: TRBD1 (6 bases). Deletions cut 3 bases from V and 2 bases from J, with 12 bases between. CDR1 KGHSH and CDR2 LQKENI come from the germline V gene. This CDR3 comprises 15 residues.

This chain joins TRBV4-1 and TRBJ2-1; 8 nucleotides align to TRBD1. Trimming removed 2 bases from V and 9 bases from J; junction bases left unmatched: 6. This CDR3 has 14 residues. Germline loops: CDR1 MGHRA, CDR2 YSYEKL. CDR3 region: CASSQSQGAVEQFF. CDR3 bases: TGCGCCAGCAGCCAATCGCAGGGGGCGGTTGAGCAGTTCTTC.

The V gene is TRBV28, the J gene TRBJ1-1, with D possibly matching TRBD1 (6 bases). Germline CDR1 reads MDHEN; CDR2 reads SYDVKM. CDR3 length: 14 residues. V was clipped by 5 bases and J by 4 bases, with 14 bases between them. CDR3 nucleotide sequence: TGTGCCAGCAGTCCTCCCGCCAGGGGCACTGAAGCTTTCTTT. It is translated as CASSPPARGTEAFF.

This clone occurred once. The J gene is TRBJ2-3, the V gene TRBV6-5, with D maybe TRBD2 (7 bases). Germline loops: CDR1 MNHEY, CDR2 SVGAGI. Between the trimmed V and J ends, which lost 6 bases and 1 base, there was a span of 14 bases. The CDR3 runs 15 residues. This CDR3 reads CASRTGGAGTDTQYF. In DNA, the CDR3 is TGTGCCAGCAGAACGGGGGGCGCGGGCACAGATACGCAGTATTTT.

The chain combines TRBV2 with TRBJ2-1, with TRBD2 matching over 11 bases. Germline CDR1 is SNHLY and CDR2 is FYNNEI. The length of the CDR3 is 15 residues. V lost 2 bases to trimming and J lost 5 bases; unmatched junction nucleotides: 2. As DNA, the CDR3 is TGTGCCAGCAGTGAACGACTAGCGGGGCACAATGAGCAGTTCTTC. This gives the protein CASSERLAGHNEQFF.

The table lists this clone with a few counts. The chain joins TRBV18 to TRBJ1-1; 7 bases are shared with TRBD1. Trimming cost V 4 bases and J 1 base; bases outside gene matches: 6. CDR1 is KGHSH and CDR2 is LQKENI in the germline V gene. The CDR3 length is 15 residues. CDR3 protein: CASSLEQGRNTEAFF. For the CDR3, the DNA is TGTGCCAGCTCACTTGAACAGGGGAGGAACACTGAAGCTTTCTTT. Variable domain in full (rest from reference TRBV18 and TRBJ1-1): NAGVMQNPRHLVRRRGQEARLRCSPMKGHSHVYWYRQLPEEGLKFMVYLQKENIIDESGMPKERFSAEFPKEGPSILRIQQVVRGDSAAYFCASSLEQGRNTEAFFGQGTRLTVV.

The V and J genes are TRBV5-1 and TRBJ2-7, with D possibly matching TRBD2 (6 bases). The CDR3 is 18 amino acids. V dropped 1 base and J dropped 2 bases, with 22 bases sitting between them. Germline V lookup: CDR1 SGHRS, CDR2 YFSETQ. The CDR3 region is CASSLRAGTSLTAYEQYF. CDR3 nucleotide sequence: TGCGCCAGCAGCTTGAGGGCCGGGACTTCACTAACTGCCTACGAGCAGTACTTC.

The chain employs TRBV14 and TRBJ1-6; weak D call: TRBD1 (6 bases). The CDR3 is 16 amino acids. CDR1 SGHDN and CDR2 FVKESK come from the germline V gene. V was trimmed by 2 bases and J by 9 bases, leaving 17 bases between them. The chain's CDR3 is CASSQQRGGGISPLHF. The DNA of the CDR3 is TGTGCCAGCAGCCAACAAAGGGGAGGGGGAATTTCACCCCTCCACTTT.

This clone was found once. The J gene is TRBJ2-7, the V gene TRBV3-1 (or the pseudogene TRBV3-2), with TRBD1 matching 7 bases. The CDR3 has 12 amino acids. CDR1 and CDR2 from the germline V gene are LGHDT and YNNKEL (reference sequence). The junction had 2 bases not matched to a gene; V was cut back by 0 bases and J by 9 bases. This CDR3 is CASSQDDRAQYF. The CDR3, as DNA: TGTGCCAGCAGCCAAGATGACAGGGCGCAGTACTTC.

This chain joins TRBV7-2 and TRBJ2-1; 7 positions match TRBD1. This CDR3 is built from 13 residues. With V trimmed by 4 bases and J by 13 bases, 10 bases remained unmatched. From germline, CDR1 is SGHTA and CDR2 FQGNSA. The CDR3 DNA is TGTGCCAGCAGCTCTCCGACAGGGAAAGGCCAGTTCTTC. Its protein is CASSSPTGKGQFF.

This sequence joins TRBV18 and TRBJ1-6, with TRBD1 identical over 8 bases. The V gene end was trimmed by 4 bases and the J gene end by 5 bases; junction bases not matched to a gene: 1. CDR3 size: 14 residues. CDR1 is KGHSH, CDR2 LQKENI, per germline. The CDR3 is CASSQGQDNSPLHF. For the CDR3, the DNA is TGTGCCAGCTCACAGGGACAGGATAATTCACCCCTCCACTTT.

The sample holds a few counts of this clone. Here the CDR3 DNA reads TGTGCCAGCAGCACGGGACAGGGGAGGGGTAACTATGGCTACACCTTC. This sequence encodes CASSTGQGRGNYGYTF. The V call is TRBV5-4, the J call TRBJ1-2; 10 bases agree with TRBD1. V lost 4 bases, J lost 1 base, and 7 bases stayed unmatched. The CDR3 is made up of 16 amino acids. Germline V lookup: CDR1 SGHNT, CDR2 YYREEE (reference sequence).

This chain joins TRBV2 and TRBJ2-1; weak D call: TRBD1 (5 bases). The CDR3 loop spans 15 amino acids. Germline loops: CDR1 SNHLY, CDR2 FYNNEI. Trimming took 3 bases from V and 2 from J, leaving 11 bases between them. CDR3 sequence: CASSDWQGAYNEQFF. DNA for the CDR3: TGTGCCAGCAGTGACTGGCAGGGTGCCTACAATGAGCAGTTCTTC.

This sequence joins TRBV27 and TRBJ1-4, with 8 nucleotides matching TRBD1. V lost 7 bases and J lost 3; bases outside the gene matches: 10. This CDR3 region has 16 residues. Germline values: CDR1 MNHEY, CDR2 SMNVEV (reference sequence). DNA of the CDR3: TGTGCCAGCACTTTGACAGGGGTGGTGGCTAATGAAAAACTGTTTTTT. It translates to CASTLTGVVANEKLFF.

The genes are TRBV5-1 and TRBJ2-7; maybe TRBD2 (5 bases). Trimming removed 7 bases at V and 5 bases at J, with 16 bases between. The germline V gene has CDR1 SGHRS and CDR2 YFSETQ. The CDR3 consists of 13 residues. The CDR3 nucleotides read TGCGCCAGCTCCCTCGGACGAGCGGACGAGCAGTACTTC. Translated, it gives CASSLGRADEQYF. Complete variable domain (other parts from reference TRBV5-1 and TRBJ2-7): KAGVTQTPRYLIKTRGQQVTLSCSPISGHRSVSWYQQTPGQGLQFLFEYFSETQRNKGNFPGRFSGRQFSNSRSEMNVSTLELGDSALYLCASSLGRADEQYFGPGTRLTVT.

V is TRBV7-9 and J is TRBJ1-1; D ambiguous. V lost 5 bases and J 5 bases, leaving 15 bases between the germline ends. This CDR3 comprises 14 residues. Germline CDR1 SEHNR, CDR2 FQNEAQ (reference sequence). The CDR3 here is CASSPHRDLTEAFF. The CDR3 DNA follows: TGTGCCAGCAGCCCCCACCGGGATTTGACTGAAGCTTTCTTT.

The chain couples TRBV6-1 to TRBJ2-1; weak D call: TRBD1 (8 bases). Germline assignment: CDR1 MNHNS and CDR2 SASEGT. This CDR3 spans 16 amino acids. V was clipped by 1 base and J by 7 bases, with 17 bases between them. CDR3 loop: CASSEGWTGRENEQFF. For the CDR3, the DNA is TGTGCCAGCAGTGAAGGGTGGACAGGGAGGGAAAATGAGCAGTTCTTC.

The chain is built from TRBV13 and TRBJ2-3; D is unclear. Germline assignment: CDR1 PRHDT and CDR2 FYEKMQ (reference sequence). The CDR3 runs to 12 residues. The V and J ends lost 5 bases and 10 bases respectively, with 13 bases between them. The DNA for the CDR3 is TGTGCCAGCAGCCGCGAGCCCCAAGCGCAGTATTTT. It translates to CASSREPQAQYF.

The V gene is TRBV5-1, the J gene TRBJ1-4; D perhaps matches TRBD1 (5 bases). The V gene lost 2 bases and the J gene lost 2 bases, with 7 bases spanning the gap. Per the germline V gene, CDR1 is SGHRS and CDR2 is YFSETQ. The CDR3 extends over 14 amino acids. CDR3 sequence: CASSLDSTNEKLFF. The CDR3 DNA sequence: TGCGCCAGCAGCTTAGACAGCACTAATGAAAAACTGTTTTTT. The variable domain in full, with the rest retrieved from reference TRBV5-1 and TRBJ1-4, is KAGVTQTPRYLIKTRGQQVTLSCSPISGHRSVSWYQQTPGQGLQFLFEYFSETQRNKGNFPGRFSGRQFSNSRSEMNVSTLELGDSALYLCASSLDSTNEKLFFGSGTQLSVL.

The chain links TRBV5-6 to TRBJ1-1; D is unclear. CDR3 length equals 14 residues. The germline V gene encodes CDR1 SGHDT and CDR2 YYEEEE. V gave up 6 bases and J gave up 1 base, with 13 bases separating them. The CDR3 loop reads CASTKPTQNTEAFF. For the CDR3, the DNA is TGTGCCAGCACCAAACCGACACAGAACACTGAAGCTTTCTTT.

The chain uses TRBV7-2 and TRBJ2-7, with D possibly TRBD2 on 5 matching bases. Germline assignment: CDR1 SGHTA and CDR2 FQGNSA. The CDR3 contains 14 residues. V gave up 7 bases and J gave up 7 bases, with 20 bases separating them. CDR3 loop: CASTLVGASREQYF. The DNA of the CDR3 is TGTGCCAGCACCCTCGTGGGAGCGAGCCGGGAGCAGTACTTC.